The 6 T cell receptor beta chains listed next were all sequenced from one sample in a study of T cells in Graves' hyperthyroidism and ophthalmopathy. Authors of the study amplified TCR beta CDR3 regions from RNA transcripts. Primed by the HTBI set, a first-round RT-PCR was run on the TCR CDR3. TCRdb used MiXCR to reprocess the multiplex PCR reads, holding one entry per CDR3 protein. The sample holds roughly 570,000 distinct CDR3 sequences; approximately 15% are singletons and the top ten take approximately 7%. The sequenced material came from blood. These receptors originate from a woman aged 25 to 45 with Graves' hyperthyroidism.

The V gene is TRBV5-1, the J gene TRBJ2-1, with TRBD2 matching over 7 bases. Germline CDR1 and CDR2: SGHRS and YFSETQ. Losses at the gene ends were 0 bases for V and 6 bases for J; bases not matched to a gene: 3. The length of the CDR3 is 14 residues. DNA of the CDR3: TGCGCCAGCAGCTTGGTGGGGACTACCAATGAGCAGTTCTTC. Protein sequence: CASSLVGTTNEQFF.

The chain combines TRBV6-5 with TRBJ2-7, with D maybe TRBD1 (6 bases). The V end lost 2 bases, the J end lost 5 bases, and 16 bases lay between the germline ends. This CDR3 has 15 amino acids. Looked up from germline, CDR1 is MNHEY and CDR2 is SVGAGI. The CDR3 loop is CASSYAIQGIHEQYF. CDR3 in DNA: TGTGCCAGCAGTTACGCTATTCAGGGGATCCACGAGCAGTACTTC.

This clonotype appeared a few times. The chain carries TRBV19 and TRBJ2-1; D gene unclear. V lost 3 bases, J lost 4 bases, and 7 bases lay in between. The CDR3 totals 13 residues. Germline CDR1 LNHDA, CDR2 SQIVND (reference sequence). CDR3 DNA: TGTGCCAGTAGTATTGCTCTTTACAATGAGCAGTTCTTC. Protein sequence: CASSIALYNEQFF.

This clonotype showed up just a few times. A much larger clonotype is one base distant, so this may be a read error. This chain connects TRBV20-1 to TRBJ2-7; D may be TRBD1 or TRBD2 (5 bases each). With 0 bases removed from V and 2 bases from J, the gap between germline ends came to 14 bases. The CDR3 length is 15 residues. Germline CDR1 DFQATT, CDR2 SNEGSKA (reference sequence). Here the CDR3 reads CSARDIRDPTYEQYF. The CDR3, as DNA: TGCAGTGCTAGAGACATACGGGACCCAACCTACGAGCAGTACTTC.

This clonotype was seen many times. The chain joins TRBV20-1 to TRBJ2-7, with TRBD2 matching over 7 bases. CDR1 is DFQATT and CDR2 is SNEGSKA in the germline V gene (reference sequence). The CDR3 is made up of 13 amino acids. V shed 3 bases and J 2 bases; nucleotides not matched to a gene: 4. The CDR3 loop is CSASGGFTYEQYF. CDR3 nucleotides: TGCAGTGCTAGCGGGGGGTTCACCTACGAGCAGTACTTC.

In the case of this clonotype: The junction departs from germline at one end; a sequencing error may be responsible. This chain links TRBV6-2 or TRBV6-3 with TRBJ2-3; D may be TRBD2 (6 bases). There are 14 residues in the CDR3. The germline gives CDR1 MNHEY, CDR2 SVGEGT. The CDR3 loop is CASSNGGSTDTRYF. CDR3 bases: TGTGCCAGCAGCAATGGGGGGAGCACAGATACGCGGTATTTT.